One T cell receptor beta chain is described in this entry. What it binds is not known. CDR3 length: 14 amino acids. The ends lost 6 bases at V and 7 bases at J; junction bases unmatched: 8. Germline CDR1 and CDR2: SEHNR and FQNEAQ (reference sequence). These data belong to a study of cytomegalovirus exposure and HLA in healthy donors. General study results and limits: Diagnosis of cytomegalovirus status made by the classifier reportedly showed high specificity and sensitivity. When a later analysis was performed, an Asian-associated ancestry cluster reportedly had fewer N-insertions than the approximately 690-donor mean. An analysis done earlier found most TCR beta V segments productive about 90% or about 30% of the time. The listing of roughly 160 TCR beta chains classed them as cytomegalovirus-associated.

The PCR employed 60 Vbeta primers together with 13 Jbeta primers. TCRdb's table, derived via immunoSEQ multiplex PCR, lists solely in-frame clones and lacks some. The listing contains under 90,000 clones. The receptor's source is a female donor in good health and CMV-seropositive. Sequencing was done on a sample of PBMCs. V is TRBV7-9 and J is TRBJ2-2; 7 positions agree with TRBD2. The CDR3 loop reads CASSLRGIGGELFF. The CDR3 DNA sequence: TGTGCCAGCAGTCTGCGGGGGATCGGCGGGGAGCTGTTTTTT.